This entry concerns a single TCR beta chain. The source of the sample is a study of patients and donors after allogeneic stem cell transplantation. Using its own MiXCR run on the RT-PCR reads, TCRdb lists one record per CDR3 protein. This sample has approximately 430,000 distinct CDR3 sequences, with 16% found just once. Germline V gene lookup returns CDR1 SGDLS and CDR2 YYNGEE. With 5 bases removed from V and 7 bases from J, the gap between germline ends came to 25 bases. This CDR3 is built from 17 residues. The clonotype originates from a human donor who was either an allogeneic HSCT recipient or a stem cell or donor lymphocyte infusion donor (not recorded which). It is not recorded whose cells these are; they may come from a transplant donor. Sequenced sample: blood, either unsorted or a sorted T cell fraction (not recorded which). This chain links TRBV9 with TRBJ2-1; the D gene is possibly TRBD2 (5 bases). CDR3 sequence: CASSHLPGNLIGNEQFF. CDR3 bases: TGTGCCAGCAGTCATCTACCGGGGAACCTCATCGGGAATGAGCAGTTCTTC.